In its sample, the clone carrying this T cell receptor beta chain was seen a few times. The antigen is unknown. The CDR3 covers 16 residues. From germline, CDR1 is ENHRY and CDR2 SYGVKD. Trimming removed 10 bases from V and 0 bases from J, with 20 bases in between. The data derive from a study of cytomegalovirus exposure and HLA in healthy donors. About the research overall: Unique TCRs numbering around 85 million, obtained from HLA-typed donors, made up an early data release. Overall study findings and caveats: Common viral pathogens seemed, in a later analysis, to connect with several of the most significant clusters. The authors later linked a missense DCLRE1C variant to TCR beta V- and J-gene trimming. The sole available immune exposure information was CMV serostatus.

PCR amplification relied on 60 Vbeta primers (plus 13 Jbeta primers). The assay was immunoSEQ multiplex PCR, and TCRdb's table has in-frame clones only and misses some. This table holds about 97,000 clones, approximately 75% found once. This chain uses TRBV10-3 with TRBJ2-3; the D gene is possibly TRBD2 (5 bases). Sequenced material: PBMCs. This sequence was found in a woman aged 40 to 55 in good health and CMV-seronegative. CDR3 sequence reads: CATKVNGVASTDTQYF. The DNA of the CDR3 is TGTGCCACCAAAGTGAACGGGGTCGCTAGCACAGATACGCAGTATTTT.